These 14 T cell receptor beta chains share one sample of origin, sequenced in a study of CD8 T cells in Susac syndrome. RNA, at about 0.45 to 1 ug, was reverse transcribed with random hexamers. TCRdb ran MiXCR on the immunoSEQ multiplex PCR reads and lists one entry per CDR3 protein. The sample shows a few hundred thousand distinct CDR3 sequences, about 90% of them seen only once. The material sequenced was CD8+ T cells from PBMCs. These receptors were obtained from a human donor with multiple sclerosis.

DNA of the CDR3: TGTGCCAGCAGCTTAGGCGGGACAAAAAAGAACACTGAAGCTTTCTTT. Its translation: CASSLGGTKKNTEAFF. The V and J genes are TRBV7-9 and TRBJ1-1; D possibly corresponds to TRBD1 (6 bases). The V end lost 1 base, the J end lost 1 base, and 13 bases lay between the germline ends. The length of the CDR3 is 16 residues. Germline CDR1 is SEHNR and CDR2 is FQNEAQ (reference sequence).

This chain joins TRBV9 and TRBJ2-1; 10 bases agree with TRBD2. The ends lost 0 bases at V and 7 bases at J; junction bases unmatched: 4. CDR1 is SGDLS and CDR2 is YYNGEE in the germline V gene. The CDR3 loop spans 15 amino acids. The CDR3 loop is CASSVGLAGVNEQFF. DNA for the CDR3: TGTGCCAGCAGCGTAGGTCTAGCGGGGGTAAATGAGCAGTTCTTC.

The chain couples TRBV20-1 to TRBJ1-2; D uncertain. Germline loops: CDR1 DFQATT, CDR2 SNEGSKA (reference sequence). The CDR3 sequence is 13 residues long. Trimming stripped 6 bases from V and 1 base from J, with 12 bases between. CDR3 DNA: TGCAGTGCCAAGCCGGGGATTAACTATGGCTACACCTTC. Protein product: CSAKPGINYGYTF.

V is TRBV24-1 and J is TRBJ1-1; perhaps TRBD1 as D (5 bases). Germline V gene sequence: CDR1 KGHDR, CDR2 SFDVKD. The CDR3 has 14 amino acids. V dropped 5 bases and J dropped 1 base, with 10 bases sitting between them. The CDR3 protein is CATSARQGNTEAFF. CDR3 in DNA: TGTGCCACCAGTGCTCGGCAGGGGAACACTGAAGCTTTCTTT.

The genes are TRBV7-6 and TRBJ2-2; TRBD1 agrees at 7 bases. V lost 6 bases, J lost 4 bases, and 11 bases stayed unmatched. In germline, CDR1 is SGHVS, CDR2 FNYEAQ. The CDR3 spans 16 residues. The CDR3 region has the DNA TGTGCCAGCAGTTCACCCGGGACAGCCCTCACCGGGGAGCTGTTTTTT. Its translation is CASSSPGTALTGELFF. Based on the CDR3 plus reference TRBV7-6 and TRBJ2-2, the full variable domain is GAGVSQSPRYKVTKRGQDVALRCDPISGHVSLYWYRQALGQGPEFLTYFNYEAQQDKSGLPNDRFSAERPEGSISTLTIQRTEQRDSAMYRCASSSPGTALTGELFFGEGSRLTVL.

This chain uses TRBV29-1 with TRBJ1-1, with 7 bases that match TRBD1. This CDR3 comprises 14 residues. Unmatched junction bases numbered 13, after V lost 7 bases and J lost 5 bases. Germline values: CDR1 SQVTM, CDR2 ANQGSEA. CDR3 sequence reads: CSGDSVLVGTEAFF. The CDR3 coding sequence is TGCAGCGGGGACAGCGTCTTGGTGGGGACTGAAGCTTTCTTT. Drawing the rest from reference TRBV29-1 and TRBJ1-1, the complete variable domain is SAVISQKPSRDICQRGTSLTIQCQVDSQVTMMFWYRQQPGQSLTLIATANQGSEATYESGFVIDKFPISRPNLTFSTLTVSNMSPEDSSIYLCSGDSVLVGTEAFFGQGTRLTVV.

CDR3 loop: CASSVVAGPGANVLTF. The CDR3 DNA reads TGTGCCAGCAGCGTAGTGGCCGGGCCTGGGGCCAACGTCCTGACTTTC. The chain combines TRBV9 with TRBJ2-6; D remains unclear. The V gene's germline CDR1 is SGDLS and CDR2 YYNGEE. V was pared by 0 bases and J by 2 bases, with 9 bases between. This CDR3 spans 16 amino acids.

CDR3 loop: CASSLELAAVYEQYF. Written as DNA, the CDR3 is TGTGCCAGCAGCCTAGAATTAGCGGCTGTATACGAGCAGTACTTC. The chain is built from TRBV7-8 and TRBJ2-7; a possible D gene is TRBD2 (6 bases). This CDR3 contains 15 residues. The germline V and J ends were trimmed by 5 bases and 4 bases, with 18 bases remaining between them. Looked up from germline, CDR1 is SGHVS and CDR2 is FQNEAQ.

The chain employs TRBV11-2 and TRBJ2-3; D unresolved. V gave up 11 bases and J gave up 6 bases, with 6 bases separating them. CDR3 length: 9 amino acids. Germline V lookup: CDR1 SGHAT, CDR2 FQNNGV. The CDR3 reads CALSDTQYF. Here the CDR3 DNA reads TGTGCCCTCTCGGATACGCAGTATTTT.

V usage is TRBV2 and J usage is TRBJ2-1; no clear D. Looked up from germline, CDR1 is SNHLY and CDR2 is FYNNEI. Between the trimmed V and J ends, which lost 7 bases and 4 bases, there was a span of 14 bases. This CDR3 region has 14 residues. This chain's CDR3 is CASIGDLNYNEQFF. The DNA for the CDR3 is TGTGCCAGCATTGGGGATCTAAATTACAATGAGCAGTTCTTC.

The chain couples TRBV4-1 to TRBJ2-7; 8 bases match TRBD2. This CDR3 region has 18 residues. In germline, CDR1 is MGHRA, CDR2 YSYEKL. V lost 2 bases and J lost 1; bases outside the gene matches: 13. The CDR3 sequence is CASSQSLWGLDSSYEQYF. In nucleotides, the CDR3 is TGCGCCAGCAGCCAAAGCCTTTGGGGACTAGACAGTTCCTACGAGCAGTACTTC.

The chain recombines TRBV7-9 with TRBJ2-7; D is uncertain. V gave up 1 base and J gave up 6 bases, with 13 bases separating them. This CDR3 comprises 14 residues. The germline V gene encodes CDR1 SEHNR and CDR2 FQNEAQ (reference sequence). In nucleotides, the CDR3 is TGTGCCAGCAGCTTAGGCGCTAAAGCAGCCGAGCAGTACTTC. This codes for CASSLGAKAAEQYF.

This rearrangement joins TRBV13 to TRBJ1-2, with D possibly TRBD1 on 5 matching bases. Trimming removed 4 bases from V and 4 bases from J, with 16 bases in between. Germline CDR1 reads PRHDT; CDR2 reads FYEKMQ (reference sequence). The length of the CDR3 is 15 residues. In DNA, the CDR3 is TGTGCCAGCAGCTATGCCTCTGACAGAATCTATGGCTACACCTTC. Residues: CASSYASDRIYGYTF.

This clonotype showed up just once. The chain uses TRBV12-3 or TRBV12-4 and TRBJ2-2, with D unclear. Trimming took off 3 bases at V and 2 bases at J, with 16 bases between the two ends. CDR3 length: 17 residues. CDR3 region: CASSLPPLRGNTGELFF. CDR3 DNA sequence: TGTGCCAGCAGTTTGCCCCCCCTCCGCGGAAACACCGGGGAGCTGTTTTTT.